The following is a T cell receptor beta chain sequence with its context. This sample was included in a study of cytomegalovirus exposure and HLA in healthy donors. Both 60 Vbeta primers and 13 Jbeta primers went into the PCR. Clones were sequenced by immunoSEQ multiplex PCR, and TCRdb holds only the in-frame ones, with some missing. The profile shows about 130,000 clones, roughly three quarters of them singletons. Trimming removed 5 bases from V and 2 bases from J; junction bases left unmatched: 5. The CDR3 runs 14 residues. Germline V gene data show CDR1 as SGHVS and CDR2 as FNYEAQ. Source material: PBMCs. The chain has TRBV7-6 and TRBJ2-5, with 7 bases aligning to TRBD1. The TCR comes from a woman in her 30s in good health and CMV-seronegative. The CDR3 nucleotides are TGTGCCAGCAGCGGAGGACAGGCGCAAGAGACCCAGTACTTC. It encodes CASSGGQAQETQYF.